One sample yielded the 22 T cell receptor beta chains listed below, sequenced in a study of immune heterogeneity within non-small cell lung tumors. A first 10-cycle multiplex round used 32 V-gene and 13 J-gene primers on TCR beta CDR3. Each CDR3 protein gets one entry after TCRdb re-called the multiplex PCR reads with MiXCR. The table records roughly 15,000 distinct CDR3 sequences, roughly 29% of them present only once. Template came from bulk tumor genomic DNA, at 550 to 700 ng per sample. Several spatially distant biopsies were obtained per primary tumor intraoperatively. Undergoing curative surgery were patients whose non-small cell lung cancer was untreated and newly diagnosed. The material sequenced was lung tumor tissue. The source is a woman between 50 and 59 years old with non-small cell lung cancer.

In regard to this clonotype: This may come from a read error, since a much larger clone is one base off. CDR3 residues: CTVASAYEQYF. The CDR3 nucleotides are TGCACCGTCGCGTCCGCCTACGAGCAGTACTTC. The chain has TRBV29-1 and TRBJ2-7; no firm D call. Germline V gene sequence: CDR1 SQVTM, CDR2 ANQGSEA. The CDR3 is 11 amino acids.

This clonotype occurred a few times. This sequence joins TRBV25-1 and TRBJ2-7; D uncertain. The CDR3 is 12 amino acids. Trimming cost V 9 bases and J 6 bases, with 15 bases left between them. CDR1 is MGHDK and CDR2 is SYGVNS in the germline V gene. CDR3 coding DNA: TGTGCCAGTCGGACCCTCCATGGCGAGCAGTACTTC. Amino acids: CASRTLHGEQYF.

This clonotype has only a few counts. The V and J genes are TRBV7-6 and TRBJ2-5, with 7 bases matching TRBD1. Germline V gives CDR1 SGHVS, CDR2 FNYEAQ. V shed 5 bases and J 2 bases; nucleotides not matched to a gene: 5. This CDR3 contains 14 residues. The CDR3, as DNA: TGTGCCAGCAGCCCGTGGACAGGACAAGAGACCCAGTACTTC. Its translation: CASSPWTGQETQYF.

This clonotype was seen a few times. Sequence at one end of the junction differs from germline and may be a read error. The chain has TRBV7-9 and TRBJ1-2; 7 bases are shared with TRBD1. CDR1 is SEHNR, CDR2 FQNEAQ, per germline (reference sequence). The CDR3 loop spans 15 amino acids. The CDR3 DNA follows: TGTGCCAGCAGCCGCACTCAGGGGGTTTTCTATCGCTACACCTTC. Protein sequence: CASSRTQGVFYRYTF.

The CDR3: CASSLSTTRLYEQYF. The DNA for the CDR3 is TGCGCCAGCAGCTTGTCGACAACTCGATTATACGAGCAGTACTTC. J is TRBJ2-7 and V is TRBV5-1; D is uncertain. The germline CDR1 and CDR2 sequences are SGHRS and YFSETQ. The CDR3 has 15 amino acids. Trimming left V 1 base short and J 4 bases short, with 15 bases between.

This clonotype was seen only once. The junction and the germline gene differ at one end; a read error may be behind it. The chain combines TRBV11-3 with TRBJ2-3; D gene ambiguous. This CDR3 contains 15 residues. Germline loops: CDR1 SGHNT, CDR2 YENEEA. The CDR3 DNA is TGTGCCAACAGCTTTTCCCCAATTAGCACAGATACGCAGTATTTT. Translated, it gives CANSFSPISTDTQYF.

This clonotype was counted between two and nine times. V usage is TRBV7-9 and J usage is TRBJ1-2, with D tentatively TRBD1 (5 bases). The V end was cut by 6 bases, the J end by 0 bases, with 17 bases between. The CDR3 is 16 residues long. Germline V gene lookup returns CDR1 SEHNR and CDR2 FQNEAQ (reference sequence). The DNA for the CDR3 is TGTGCCAGCAGTTACCGGGGCCGTATTTCTAACTATGGCTACACCTTC. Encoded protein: CASSYRGRISNYGYTF.

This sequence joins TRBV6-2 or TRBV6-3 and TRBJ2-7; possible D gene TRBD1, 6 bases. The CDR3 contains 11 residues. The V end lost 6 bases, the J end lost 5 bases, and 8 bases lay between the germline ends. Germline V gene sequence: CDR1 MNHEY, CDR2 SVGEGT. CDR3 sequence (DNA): TGTGCCAGCAGACAGGGCCACGAGCAGTACTTC. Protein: CASRQGHEQYF.

CDR3 sequence (DNA): TGCGCCAGCACGGGGGGCAGGACCGGGGAGCTGTTTTTT. It specifies CASTGGRTGELFF. This chain joins TRBV10-2 and TRBJ2-2, with D possibly matching TRBD2 (7 bases). V was shortened by 7 bases and J by 5 bases, with 11 bases between the two germline ends. The CDR3 totals 13 residues. CDR1 and CDR2 (germline): WSHSY, SAAADI.

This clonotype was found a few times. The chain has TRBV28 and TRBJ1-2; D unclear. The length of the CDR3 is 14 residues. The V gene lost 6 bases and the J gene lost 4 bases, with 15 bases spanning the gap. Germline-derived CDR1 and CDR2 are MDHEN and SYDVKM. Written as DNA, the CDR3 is TGTGCCAGCAGATTTGGTGGCACCCTCTATGGCTACACCTTC. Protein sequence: CASRFGGTLYGYTF.

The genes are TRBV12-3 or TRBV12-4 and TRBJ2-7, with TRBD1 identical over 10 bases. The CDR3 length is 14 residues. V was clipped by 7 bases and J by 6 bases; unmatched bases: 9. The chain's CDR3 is CASTGTGDSSEQYF. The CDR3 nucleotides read TGTGCCAGCACCGGGACAGGGGACTCTAGCGAGCAGTACTTC.

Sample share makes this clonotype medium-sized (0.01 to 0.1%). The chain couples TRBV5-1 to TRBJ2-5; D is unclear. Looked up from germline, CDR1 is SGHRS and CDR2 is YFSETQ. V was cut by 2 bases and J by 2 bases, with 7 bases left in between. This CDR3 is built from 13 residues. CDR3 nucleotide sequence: TGCGCCAGCAGCTTTGGGGTTCAAGAGACCCAGTACTTC. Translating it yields CASSFGVQETQYF.

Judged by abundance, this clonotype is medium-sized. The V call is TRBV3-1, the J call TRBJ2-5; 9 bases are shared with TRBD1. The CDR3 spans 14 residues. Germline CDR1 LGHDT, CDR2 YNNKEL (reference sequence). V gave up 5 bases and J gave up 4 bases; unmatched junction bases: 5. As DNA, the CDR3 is TGTGCCAGCAGCTTAGGGACAGGGACAGAGACCCAGTACTTC. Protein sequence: CASSLGTGTETQYF.

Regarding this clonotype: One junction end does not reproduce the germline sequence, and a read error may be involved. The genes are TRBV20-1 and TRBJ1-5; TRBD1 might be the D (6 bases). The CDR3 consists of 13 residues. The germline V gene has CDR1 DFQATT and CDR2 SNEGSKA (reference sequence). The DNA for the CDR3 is TGCAGTGCTAGATGGGGGCGAGATCAGTCCCAGCATTTT. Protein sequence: CSARWGRDQSQHF.

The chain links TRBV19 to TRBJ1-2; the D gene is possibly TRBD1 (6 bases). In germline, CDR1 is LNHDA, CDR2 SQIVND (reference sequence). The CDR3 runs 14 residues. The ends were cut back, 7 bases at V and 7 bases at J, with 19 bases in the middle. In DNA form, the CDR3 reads TGTGCCAGTACCGACAGGCAGGCTCTTCTTGGCTACACCTTC. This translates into CASTDRQALLGYTF.

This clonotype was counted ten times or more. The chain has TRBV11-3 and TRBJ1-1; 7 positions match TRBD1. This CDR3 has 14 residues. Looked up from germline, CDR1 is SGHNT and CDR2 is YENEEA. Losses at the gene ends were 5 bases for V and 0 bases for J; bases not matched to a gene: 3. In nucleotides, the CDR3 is TGTGCCAGCAGCCAGGGACAGCTGAACACTGAAGCTTTCTTT. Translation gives CASSQGQLNTEAFF.

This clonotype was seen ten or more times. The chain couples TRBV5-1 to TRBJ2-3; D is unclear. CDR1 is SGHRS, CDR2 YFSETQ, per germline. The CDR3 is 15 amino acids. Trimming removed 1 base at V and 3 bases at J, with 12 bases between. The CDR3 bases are TGCGCCAGCAGCTTGTACGACCATCTGACAGATACGCAGTATTTT. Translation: CASSLYDHLTDTQYF.

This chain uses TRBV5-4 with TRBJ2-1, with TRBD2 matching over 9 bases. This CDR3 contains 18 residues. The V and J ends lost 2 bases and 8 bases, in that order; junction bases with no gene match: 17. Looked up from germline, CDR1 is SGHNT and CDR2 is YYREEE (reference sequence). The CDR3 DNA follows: TGTGCCAGCAGCTTAGTCCTCATAGCGGGAGCCCCCGGGGATGAGCAGTTCTTC. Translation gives CASSLVLIAGAPGDEQFF.

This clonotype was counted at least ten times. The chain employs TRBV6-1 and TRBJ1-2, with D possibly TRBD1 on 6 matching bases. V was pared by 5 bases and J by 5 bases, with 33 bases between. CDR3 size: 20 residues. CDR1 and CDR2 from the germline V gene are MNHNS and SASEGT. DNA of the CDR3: TGTGCCAGCAGTCACACCCCCGGGACAACTAAACCTCGAGGGGGTTATGGCTACACCTTC. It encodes CASSHTPGTTKPRGGYGYTF.

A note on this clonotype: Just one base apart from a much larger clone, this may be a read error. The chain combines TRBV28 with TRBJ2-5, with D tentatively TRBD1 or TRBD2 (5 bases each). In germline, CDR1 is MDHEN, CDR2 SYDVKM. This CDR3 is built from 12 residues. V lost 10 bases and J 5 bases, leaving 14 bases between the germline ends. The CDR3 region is CANGTLLETQYF. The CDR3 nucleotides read TGTGCCAACGGGACCCTCCTGGAGACCCAGTACTTC.

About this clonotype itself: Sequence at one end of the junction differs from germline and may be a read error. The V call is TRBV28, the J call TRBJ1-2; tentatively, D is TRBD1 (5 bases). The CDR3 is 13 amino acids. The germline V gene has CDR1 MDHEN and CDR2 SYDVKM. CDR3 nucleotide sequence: TGTGCCAGCAGTTTAGGAGGGACCTATGGCTACGCCTTC. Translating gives CASSLGGTYGYAF.

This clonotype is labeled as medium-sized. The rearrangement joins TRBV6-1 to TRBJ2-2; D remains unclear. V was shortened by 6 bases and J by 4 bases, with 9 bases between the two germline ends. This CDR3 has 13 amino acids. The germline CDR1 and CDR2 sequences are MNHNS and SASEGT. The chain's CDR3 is CASRESGTGELFF. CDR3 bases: TGTGCCAGCAGGGAATCGGGCACCGGGGAGCTGTTTTTT.